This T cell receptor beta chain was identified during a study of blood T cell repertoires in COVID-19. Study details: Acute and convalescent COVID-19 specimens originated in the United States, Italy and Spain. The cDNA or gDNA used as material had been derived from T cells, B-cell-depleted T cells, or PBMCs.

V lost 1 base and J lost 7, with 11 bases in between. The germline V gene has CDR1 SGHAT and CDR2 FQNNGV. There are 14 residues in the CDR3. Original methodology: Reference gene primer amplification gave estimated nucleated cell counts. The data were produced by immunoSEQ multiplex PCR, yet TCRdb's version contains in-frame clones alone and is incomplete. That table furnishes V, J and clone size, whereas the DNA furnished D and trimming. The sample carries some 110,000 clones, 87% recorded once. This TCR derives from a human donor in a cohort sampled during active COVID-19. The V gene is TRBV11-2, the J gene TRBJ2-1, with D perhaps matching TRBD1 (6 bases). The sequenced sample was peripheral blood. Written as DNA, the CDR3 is TGTGCCAGCAGCTTAGGGGGGCGCTGGAATGAGCAGTTCTTC. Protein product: CASSLGGRWNEQFF.